Given below is one TCR beta chain in context. The CDR3 totals 14 residues. Per the germline V gene, CDR1 is SGHTA and CDR2 is FQGTGA. Trimming took off 5 bases at V and 1 base at J, with 9 bases between the two ends. Original analysis: Reference gene primer amplification gave nucleated cell count estimates. The table came from immunoSEQ multiplex PCR; TCRdb's copy has only in-frame clones and leaves some out. V and J calls and clone size are as listed in that table; D and trimming were resolved from the DNA. The sample carries about 320,000 clones, 87% recorded once. Participant-given clinical history determined each cohort assignment. These data come from a study of blood T cell repertoires in COVID-19. Study in general: PBMCs, B-cell-depleted T cells, or T cells were the source of the cDNA or gDNA that made up the material.

This clonotype was sampled from a woman aged 18-29 years who had recovered from COVID-19. V and J are TRBV7-3 and TRBJ1-5; D uncertain. Sample: PBMCs or T cells enriched from blood (not recorded which). The CDR3 DNA sequence: TGTGCCAGCAGCCGTGACACGAGCAATCAGCCCCAGCATTTT. The encoded protein is CASSRDTSNQPQHF.